One T cell receptor (beta chain) is described in this entry. Antigen specificity is unknown. The V end was cut by 4 bases, the J end by 13 bases, with 15 bases between. Germline V gene data show CDR1 as SGHRS and CDR2 as YFSETQ. There are 11 residues in the CDR3. TCRdb's table, derived via immunoSEQ multiplex PCR, lists solely in-frame clones and lacks some. The table includes about 1.5 million clones, roughly 96% detected once. CD45RA-negative memory and CD45RA+ naive subsets were split from the CD4+ cells. The sample belongs to a study of shared clonotypes between healthy human individuals. Study outcomes and limitations: Against clonotypes common to all four donors, non-shared ones had lower generation probabilities.

Sequencing was done on a sample of naive CD4+ T cells sorted from blood. Noted subset: CD45RA+ positively selected. The chain links TRBV5-1 to TRBJ2-7; possible D gene TRBD1, 5 bases. The sequence derives from a man aged 30-40 years in good health. The DNA for the CDR3 is TGCGCCAGCAGCGCCGGACACTTACCATACTTC. This encodes CASSAGHLPYF.